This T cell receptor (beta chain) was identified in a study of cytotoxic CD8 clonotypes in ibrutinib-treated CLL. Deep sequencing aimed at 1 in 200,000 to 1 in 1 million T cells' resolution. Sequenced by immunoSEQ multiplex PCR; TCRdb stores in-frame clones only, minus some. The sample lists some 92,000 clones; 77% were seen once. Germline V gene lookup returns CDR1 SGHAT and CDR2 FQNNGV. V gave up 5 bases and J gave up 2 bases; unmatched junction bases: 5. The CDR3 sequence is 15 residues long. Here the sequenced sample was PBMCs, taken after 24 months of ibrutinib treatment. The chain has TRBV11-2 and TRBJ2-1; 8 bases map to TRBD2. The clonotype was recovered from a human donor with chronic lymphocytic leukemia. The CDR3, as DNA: TGTGCCAGCAGCGGTAGCGGGATCACCTACAATGAGCAGTTCTTC. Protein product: CASSGSGITYNEQFF.